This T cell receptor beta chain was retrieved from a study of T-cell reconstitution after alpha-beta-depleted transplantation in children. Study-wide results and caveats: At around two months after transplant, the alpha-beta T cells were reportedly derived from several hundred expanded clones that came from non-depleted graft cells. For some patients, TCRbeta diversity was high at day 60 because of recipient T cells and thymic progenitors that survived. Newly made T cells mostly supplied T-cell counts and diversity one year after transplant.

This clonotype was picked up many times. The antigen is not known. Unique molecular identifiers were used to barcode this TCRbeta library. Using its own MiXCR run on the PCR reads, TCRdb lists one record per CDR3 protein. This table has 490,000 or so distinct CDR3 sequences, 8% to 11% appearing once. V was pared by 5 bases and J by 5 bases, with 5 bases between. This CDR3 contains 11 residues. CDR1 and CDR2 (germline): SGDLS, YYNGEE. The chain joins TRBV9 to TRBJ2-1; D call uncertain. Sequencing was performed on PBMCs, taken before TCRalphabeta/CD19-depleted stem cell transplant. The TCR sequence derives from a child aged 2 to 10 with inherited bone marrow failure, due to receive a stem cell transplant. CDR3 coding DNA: TGTGCCAGCAGGGGCAACAATGAGCAGTTCTTC. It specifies CASRGNNEQFF.